This T cell receptor beta chain appears in the sequencing data of a study of T-cell memory formation after mild COVID-19. Overall study results and limits: Day 15 to 85 contracting clones showed balanced CD4/CD8; day 15 to 37 expanders favored CD4+.

About this clonotype itself: No antigen is known for it.

TCRdb reprocessed the 5' RACE reads with MiXCR, giving one entry per CDR3 protein. The table includes approximately 250,000 distinct CDR3 sequences, about 16% detected once. V was pared by 7 bases and J by 7 bases, with 16 bases between. The CDR3 length is 13 residues. The clonotype was recovered from a man aged 18 to 30 who had mild COVID-19 (a few samples of this study predate the infection). Cell type and time point are not known. Material for sequencing was PBMCs or a T cell subset sorted from them (not recorded which). The genes are TRBV12-3 or TRBV12-4 and TRBJ1-2, with TRBD1 as a possible D gene (6 bases). This chain's CDR3 is CASTEGGGLGYTF. The CDR3 DNA sequence: TGTGCCAGCACCGAAGGGGGGGGACTTGGCTACACCTTC.